Listed below are T cell receptor beta chains from one sample, sequenced in a study of shared clonotypes between healthy human individuals. TCRdb keeps only in-frame clones here, not all; method: immunoSEQ multiplex PCR. The sample yields some 2.1 million clones, approximately 94% seen once. Material for sequencing was naive CD8+ T cells sorted from blood. The receptors shown here come from a man aged 18 to 35 in good health. Each CDR3 is given with its conserved first and last residue.

TRBV4-3,TRBJ2-7,CASSQYGTGEGEQYF
TRBV9,TRBJ2-3,CASSVDPDTQYF
TRBV30,TRBJ2-2,CAWMGLAGTGELFF
TRBV20-1,TRBJ1-2,CSAPGGYTF
TRBV28,TRBJ2-3,CASSFPGLQPSTDTQYF
TRBV27,TRBJ2-1,CASSLNGGYNEQFF
TRBV27,TRBJ2-3,CASSSPGTGITDTQYF
TRBV30,TRBJ1-2,CAWGTGAVGYTF
TRBV6-5,TRBJ1-3,CASSSQGSGNTIYF
TRBV6-1,TRBJ1-1,CASSETGRANTEAFF
TRBV5-1,TRBJ1-2,CASRTGDYGYTF
TRBV5-6,TRBJ2-7,CASSLGAGAYEQYF
TRBV29-1,TRBJ2-3,CSVEDSSRPSTDTQYF
TRBV4-1,TRBJ2-5,CASSQRLAGAYEETQYF
TRBV10-3,TRBJ1-3,CAISDPYRGPGGSGNTIYF
TRBV29-1,TRBJ2-1,CSAMDRDRVYNEQFF
TRBV6-5,TRBJ2-7,CASTYGGAYEQYF
TRBV6-6,TRBJ1-1,CASSSWMGNTEAFF
TRBV27,TRBJ2-7,CASSPGTVYEQYF
TRBV27,TRBJ2-7,CASGRVGTGSHEQYF
TRBV30,TRBJ2-1,CAWSVPESSYNEQFF
TRBV28,TRBJ2-2,CASSLIGGTGELFF
TRBV2,TRBJ1-1,CASSEVSIPEAFF
TRBV7-9,TRBJ2-1,CASSSPDRDNEQFF